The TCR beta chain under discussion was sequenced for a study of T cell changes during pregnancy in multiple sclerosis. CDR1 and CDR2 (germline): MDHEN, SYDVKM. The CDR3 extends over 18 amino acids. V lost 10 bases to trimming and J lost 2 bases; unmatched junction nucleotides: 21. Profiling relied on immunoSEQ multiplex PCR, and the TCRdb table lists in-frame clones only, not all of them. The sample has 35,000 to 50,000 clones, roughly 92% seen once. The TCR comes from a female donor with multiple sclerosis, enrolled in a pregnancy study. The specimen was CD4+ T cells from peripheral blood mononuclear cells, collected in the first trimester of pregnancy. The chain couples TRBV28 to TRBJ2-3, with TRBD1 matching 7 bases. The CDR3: CANSGTAVVGLYTDTQYF. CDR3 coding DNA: TGTGCCAATTCCGGGACAGCTGTGGTCGGGCTATACACAGATACGCAGTATTTT.